This entry concerns a single TCR beta chain. At the DNA level, this CDR3 is encoded by other sequences in the same sample as well. In the study's own analysis: Nucleated cell counts were estimated from reference gene primer amplification. Clones were read by immunoSEQ multiplex PCR, and TCRdb kept only the in-frame ones, dropping some. D and trimming were read from the DNA, whereas the V and J calls and clone size are those reported in that table. The sample holds 270,000 or so clones, around nine tenths seen once. The data are from a study of blood T cell repertoires in COVID-19. Looked up from germline, CDR1 is SGHRS and CDR2 is YFSETQ. CDR3 length equals 14 residues. V lost 1 base to trimming and J lost 1 base, with 8 bases between them.

The receptor was derived from a man aged 40-50 years with acute or convalescent COVID-19. This sequence joins TRBV5-1 and TRBJ1-1, with D perhaps TRBD1 (6 bases). Sequencing was performed on peripheral blood. Written as DNA, the CDR3 is TGCGCCAGCAGCTTGACAGGGCGGAACACTGAAGCTTTCTTT. Protein sequence: CASSLTGRNTEAFF.